This TCR beta chain was observed in a study of blood T cell repertoires in COVID-19. Germline loops: CDR1 DFQATT, CDR2 SNEGSKA (reference sequence). The CDR3 sequence is 16 residues long. Trimming stripped 3 bases from V and 6 bases from J, with 18 bases between. The data were produced by immunoSEQ multiplex PCR, yet TCRdb's version contains in-frame clones alone and is incomplete. The table has about 180,000 clones, around 86% seen once. Seattle enrolled patients during active infection and tracked them longitudinally. Material: peripheral blood. The sequence derives from a woman aged 70 to 79 with COVID-19, enrolled during active disease. The chain links TRBV20-1 to TRBJ1-6; tentatively, D is TRBD1 (6 bases). CDR3 sequence (DNA): TGCAGTGCTAGTCAAGGGGGAAGGATGGGTAATTCACCCCTCCACTTT. The encoded protein is CSASQGGRMGNSPLHF.